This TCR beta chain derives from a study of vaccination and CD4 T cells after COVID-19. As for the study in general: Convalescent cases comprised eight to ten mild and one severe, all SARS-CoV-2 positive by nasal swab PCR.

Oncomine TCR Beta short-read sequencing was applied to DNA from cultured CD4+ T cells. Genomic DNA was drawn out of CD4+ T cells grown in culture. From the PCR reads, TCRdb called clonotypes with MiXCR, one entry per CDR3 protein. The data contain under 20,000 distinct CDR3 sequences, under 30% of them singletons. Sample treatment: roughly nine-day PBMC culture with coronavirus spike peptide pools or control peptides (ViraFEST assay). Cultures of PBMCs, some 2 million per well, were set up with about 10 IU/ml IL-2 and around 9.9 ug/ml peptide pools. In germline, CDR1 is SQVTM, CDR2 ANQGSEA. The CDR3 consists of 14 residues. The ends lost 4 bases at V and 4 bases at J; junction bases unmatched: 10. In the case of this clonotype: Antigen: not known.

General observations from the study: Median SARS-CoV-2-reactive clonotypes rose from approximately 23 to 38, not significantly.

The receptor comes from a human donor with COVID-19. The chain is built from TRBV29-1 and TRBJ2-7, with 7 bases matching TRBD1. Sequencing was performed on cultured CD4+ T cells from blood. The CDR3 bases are TGCAGCGTTGCTCCCCGGGACAGCTTTTACGAGCAGTACTTC. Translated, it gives CSVAPRDSFYEQYF.